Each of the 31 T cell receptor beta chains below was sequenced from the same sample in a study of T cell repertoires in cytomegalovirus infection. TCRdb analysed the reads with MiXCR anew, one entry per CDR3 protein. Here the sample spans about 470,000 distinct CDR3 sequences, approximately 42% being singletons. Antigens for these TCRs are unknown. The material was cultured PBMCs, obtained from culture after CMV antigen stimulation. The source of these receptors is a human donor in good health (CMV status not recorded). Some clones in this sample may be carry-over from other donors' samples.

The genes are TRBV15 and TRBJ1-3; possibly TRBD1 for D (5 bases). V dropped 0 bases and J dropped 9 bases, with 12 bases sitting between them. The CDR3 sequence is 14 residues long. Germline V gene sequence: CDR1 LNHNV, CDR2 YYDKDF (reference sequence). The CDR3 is CATSRDSGALTIYF. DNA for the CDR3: TGTGCCACCAGCAGAGATTCCGGGGCTCTCACCATATATTTT.

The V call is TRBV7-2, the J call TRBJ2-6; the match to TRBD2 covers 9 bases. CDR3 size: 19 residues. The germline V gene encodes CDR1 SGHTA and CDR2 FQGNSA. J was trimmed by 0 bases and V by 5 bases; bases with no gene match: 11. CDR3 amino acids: CASSPGLAGRISGANVLTF. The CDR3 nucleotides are TGTGCCAGCAGCCCTGGGCTAGCGGGGCGAATCTCTGGGGCCAACGTCCTGACTTTC.

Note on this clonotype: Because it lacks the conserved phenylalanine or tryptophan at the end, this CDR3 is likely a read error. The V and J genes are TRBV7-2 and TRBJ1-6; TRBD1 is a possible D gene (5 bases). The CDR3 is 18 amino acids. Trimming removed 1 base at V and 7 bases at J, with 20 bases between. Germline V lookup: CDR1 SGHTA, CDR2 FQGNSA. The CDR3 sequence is CASSLGGRGGGGNSPLHY. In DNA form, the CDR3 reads TGTGCCAGCAGCTTAGGGGGTCGGGGGGGAGGAGGGAATTCACCCCTCCACTAT.

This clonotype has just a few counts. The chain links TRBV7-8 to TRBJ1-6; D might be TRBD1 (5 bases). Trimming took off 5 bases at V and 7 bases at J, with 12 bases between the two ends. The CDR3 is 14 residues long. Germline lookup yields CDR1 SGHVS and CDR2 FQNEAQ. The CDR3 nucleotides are TGTGCCAGCAGCCTTAGGCGGGGGAATTCACCCCTCCACTTT. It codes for CASSLRRGNSPLHF.

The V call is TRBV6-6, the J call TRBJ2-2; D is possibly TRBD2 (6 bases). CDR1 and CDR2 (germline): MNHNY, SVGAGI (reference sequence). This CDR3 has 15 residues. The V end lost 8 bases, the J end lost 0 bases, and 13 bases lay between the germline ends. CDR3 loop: CASEAGTANTGELFF. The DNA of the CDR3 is TGTGCCAGCGAGGCCGGGACTGCGAACACCGGGGAGCTGTTTTTT.

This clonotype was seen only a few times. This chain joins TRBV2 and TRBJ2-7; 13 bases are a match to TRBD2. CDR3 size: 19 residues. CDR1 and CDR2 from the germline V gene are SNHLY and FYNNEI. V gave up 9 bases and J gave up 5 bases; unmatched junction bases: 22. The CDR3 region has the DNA TGTGCCAGGTCCGGGACACCCGGGACTAGCGGGAACATTTGGGACGAGCAGTACTTC. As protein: CARSGTPGTSGNIWDEQYF.

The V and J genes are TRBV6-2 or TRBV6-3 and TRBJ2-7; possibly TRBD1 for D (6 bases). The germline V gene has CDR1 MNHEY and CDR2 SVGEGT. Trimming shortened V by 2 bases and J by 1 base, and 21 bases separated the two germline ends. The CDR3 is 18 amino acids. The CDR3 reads CASSYGIWETGRSYEQYF. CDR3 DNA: TGTGCCAGCAGTTACGGTATCTGGGAAACAGGGAGATCCTACGAGCAGTACTTC.

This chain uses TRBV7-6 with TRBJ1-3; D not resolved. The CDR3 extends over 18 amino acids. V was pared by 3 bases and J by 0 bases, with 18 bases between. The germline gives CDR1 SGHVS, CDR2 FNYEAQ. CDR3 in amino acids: CASSFHLLGQRSGNTIYF. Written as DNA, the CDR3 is TGTGCCAGCAGCTTCCATTTGCTCGGGCAGCGCTCTGGAAACACCATATATTTT. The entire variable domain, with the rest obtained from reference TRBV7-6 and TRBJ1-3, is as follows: GAGVSQSPRYKVTKRGQDVALRCDPISGHVSLYWYRQALGQGPEFLTYFNYEAQQDKSGLPNDRFSAERPEGSISTLTIQRTEQRDSAMYRCASSFHLLGQRSGNTIYFGEGSWLTVV.

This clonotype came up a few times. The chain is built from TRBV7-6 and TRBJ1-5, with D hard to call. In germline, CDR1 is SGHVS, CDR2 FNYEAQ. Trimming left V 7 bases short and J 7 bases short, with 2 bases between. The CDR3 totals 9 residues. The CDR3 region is CASTQPQHF. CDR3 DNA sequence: TGTGCCAGCACCCAGCCCCAGCATTTT.

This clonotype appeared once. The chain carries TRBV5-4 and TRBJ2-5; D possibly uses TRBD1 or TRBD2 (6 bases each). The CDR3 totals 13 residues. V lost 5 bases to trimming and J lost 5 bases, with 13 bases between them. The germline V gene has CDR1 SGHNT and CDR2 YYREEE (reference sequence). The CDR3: CASSGWRGETQYF. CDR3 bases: TGTGCCAGCAGTGGGTGGAGGGGGGAGACCCAGTACTTC.

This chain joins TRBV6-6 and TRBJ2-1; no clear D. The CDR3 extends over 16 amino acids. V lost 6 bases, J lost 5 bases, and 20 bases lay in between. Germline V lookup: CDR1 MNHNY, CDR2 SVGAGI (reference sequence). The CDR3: CASSSPHQPIHNEQFF. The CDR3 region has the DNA TGTGCCAGCAGCTCCCCCCACCAACCTATACACAATGAGCAGTTCTTC.

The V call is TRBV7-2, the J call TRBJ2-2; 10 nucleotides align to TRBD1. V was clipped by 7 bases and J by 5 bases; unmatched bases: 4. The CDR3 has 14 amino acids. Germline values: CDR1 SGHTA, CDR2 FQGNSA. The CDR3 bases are TGTGCCAGCAATAAGGACAGGGGGACCGGGGAGCTGTTTTTT. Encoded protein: CASNKDRGTGELFF.

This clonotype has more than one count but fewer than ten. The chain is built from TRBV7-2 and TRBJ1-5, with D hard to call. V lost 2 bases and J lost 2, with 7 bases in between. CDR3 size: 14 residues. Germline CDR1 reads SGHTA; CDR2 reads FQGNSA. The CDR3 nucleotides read TGTGCCAGCAGCTTACGGGCAGGCAATCAGCCCCAGCATTTT. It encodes CASSLRAGNQPQHF.

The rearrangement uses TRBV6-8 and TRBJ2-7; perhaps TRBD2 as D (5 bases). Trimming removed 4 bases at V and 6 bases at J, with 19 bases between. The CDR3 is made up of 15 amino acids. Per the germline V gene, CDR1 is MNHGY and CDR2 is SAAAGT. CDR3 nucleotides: TGTGCCAGCAGTTCTCTCCCCGGACTTCTGACCGAGCAGTACTTC. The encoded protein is CASSSLPGLLTEQYF.

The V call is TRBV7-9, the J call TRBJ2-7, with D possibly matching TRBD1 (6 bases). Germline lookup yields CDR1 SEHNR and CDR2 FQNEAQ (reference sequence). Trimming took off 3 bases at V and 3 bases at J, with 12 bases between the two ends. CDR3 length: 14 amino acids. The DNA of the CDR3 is TGTGCCAGCAGCTTCCGGGACAACCTCTACGAGCAGTACTTC. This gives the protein CASSFRDNLYEQYF.

The CDR3: CASSHGRKPAYTF. The CDR3 DNA follows: TGTGCCAGCAGCCATGGACGGAAACCGGCCTACACCTTC. This sequence joins TRBV7-9 and TRBJ1-2; D not resolved. The CDR3 is made up of 13 amino acids. V lost 5 bases, J lost 10 bases, and 17 bases lay in between. Germline V gene lookup returns CDR1 SEHNR and CDR2 FQNEAQ (reference sequence). Complete variable domain (other parts from reference TRBV7-9 and TRBJ1-2): DTGVSQNPRHKITKRGQNVTFRCDPISEHNRLYWYRQTLGQGPEFLTYFQNEAQLEKSRLLSDRFSAERPKGSFSTLEIQRTEQGDSAMYLCASSHGRKPAYTFGSGTRLTVV.

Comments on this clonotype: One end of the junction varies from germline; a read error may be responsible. CDR3 amino acids: CANSLAGSNQPQHF. The CDR3 nucleotides are TGTGCCAACAGCTTAGCAGGGAGCAATCAGCCCCAGCATTTT. The V call is TRBV7-9, the J call TRBJ1-5; a possible D gene is TRBD1 (5 bases). Germline V gene data show CDR1 as SEHNR and CDR2 as FQNEAQ (reference sequence). This CDR3 has 14 amino acids.

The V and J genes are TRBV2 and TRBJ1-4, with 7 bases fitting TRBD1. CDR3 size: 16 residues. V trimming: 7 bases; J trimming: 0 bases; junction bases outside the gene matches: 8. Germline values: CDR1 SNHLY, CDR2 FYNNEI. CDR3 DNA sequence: TGTGCCAGCACGACAACAGGGGAGGCAACTAATGAAAAACTGTTTTTT. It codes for CASTTTGEATNEKLFF.

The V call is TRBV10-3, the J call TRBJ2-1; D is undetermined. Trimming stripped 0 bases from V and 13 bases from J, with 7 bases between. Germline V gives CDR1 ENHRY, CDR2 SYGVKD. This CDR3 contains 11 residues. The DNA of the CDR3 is TGTGCCATCAGTGAGTCGAGTTTTCAGTTCTTC. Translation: CAISESSFQFF.

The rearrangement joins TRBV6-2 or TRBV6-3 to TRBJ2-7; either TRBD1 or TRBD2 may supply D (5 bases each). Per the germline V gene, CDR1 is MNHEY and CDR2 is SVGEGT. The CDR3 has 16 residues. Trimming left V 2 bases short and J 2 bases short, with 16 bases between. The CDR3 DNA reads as TGTGCCAGCAGTTACCGGGCCCGGGACCCGCCCTACGAGCAGTACTTC. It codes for CASSYRARDPPYEQYF.

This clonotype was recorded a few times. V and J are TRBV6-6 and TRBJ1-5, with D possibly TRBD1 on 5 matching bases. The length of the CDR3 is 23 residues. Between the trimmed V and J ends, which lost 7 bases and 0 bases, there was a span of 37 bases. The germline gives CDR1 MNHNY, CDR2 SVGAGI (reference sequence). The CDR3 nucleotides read TGTGCCAGCATCCCTCCCCCTCGGCAGAGAGGACACGAGGCAGGGTCTAGCAATCAGCCCCAGCATTTT. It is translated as CASIPPPRQRGHEAGSSNQPQHF.

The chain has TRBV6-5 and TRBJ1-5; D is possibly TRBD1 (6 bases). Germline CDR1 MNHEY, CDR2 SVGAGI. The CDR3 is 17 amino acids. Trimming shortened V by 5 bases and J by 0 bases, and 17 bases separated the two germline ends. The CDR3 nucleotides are TGTGCCAGCAGTCGGGCGGGGGCCCAGGTTAGCAATCAGCCCCAGCATTTT. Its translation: CASSRAGAQVSNQPQHF.

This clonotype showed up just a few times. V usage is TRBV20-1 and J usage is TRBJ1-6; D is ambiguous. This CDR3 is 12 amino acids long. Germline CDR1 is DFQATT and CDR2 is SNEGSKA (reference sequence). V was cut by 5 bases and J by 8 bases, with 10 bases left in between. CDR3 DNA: TGCAGTGCTGAGACTCTGGATTCACCCCTCCACTTT. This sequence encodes CSAETLDSPLHF.

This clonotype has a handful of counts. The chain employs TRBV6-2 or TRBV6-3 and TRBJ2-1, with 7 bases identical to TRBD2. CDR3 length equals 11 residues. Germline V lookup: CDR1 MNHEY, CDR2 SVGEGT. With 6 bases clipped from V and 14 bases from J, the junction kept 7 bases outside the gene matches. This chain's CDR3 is CASSRAGDEFF. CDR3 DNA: TGTGCCAGCAGCCGGGCGGGAGATGAGTTCTTC.

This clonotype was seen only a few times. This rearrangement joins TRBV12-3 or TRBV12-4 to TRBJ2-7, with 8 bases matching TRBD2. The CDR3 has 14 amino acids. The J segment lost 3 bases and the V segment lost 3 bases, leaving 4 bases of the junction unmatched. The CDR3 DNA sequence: TGTGCCAGCAGTTTTGCAGCGGGGGACTACGAGCAGTACTTC. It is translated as CASSFAAGDYEQYF.

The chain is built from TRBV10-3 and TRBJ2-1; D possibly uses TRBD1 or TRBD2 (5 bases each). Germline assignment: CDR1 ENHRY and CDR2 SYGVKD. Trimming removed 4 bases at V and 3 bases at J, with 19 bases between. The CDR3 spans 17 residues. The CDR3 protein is CAISAGTGTTSYNEQFF. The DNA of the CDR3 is TGTGCCATCAGTGCCGGGACGGGAACTACCAGCTACAATGAGCAGTTCTTC.

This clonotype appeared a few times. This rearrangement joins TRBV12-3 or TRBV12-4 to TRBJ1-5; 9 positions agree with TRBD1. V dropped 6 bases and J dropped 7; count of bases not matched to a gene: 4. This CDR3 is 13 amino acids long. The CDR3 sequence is CASRTQGAQPQHF. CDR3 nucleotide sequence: TGTGCCAGCAGGACACAGGGGGCACAGCCCCAGCATTTT.

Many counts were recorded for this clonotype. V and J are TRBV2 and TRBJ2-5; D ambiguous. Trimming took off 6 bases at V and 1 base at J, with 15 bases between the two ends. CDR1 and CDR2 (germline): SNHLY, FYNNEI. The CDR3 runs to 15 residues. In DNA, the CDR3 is TGTGCCAGCAGCGCTGAACAGACGACCCAAGAGACCCAGTACTTC. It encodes CASSAEQTTQETQYF.

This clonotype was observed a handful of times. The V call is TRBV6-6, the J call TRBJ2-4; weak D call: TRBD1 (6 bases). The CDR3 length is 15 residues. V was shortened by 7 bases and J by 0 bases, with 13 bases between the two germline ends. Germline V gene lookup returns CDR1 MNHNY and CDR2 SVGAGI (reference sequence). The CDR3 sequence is CASTPTGRAKNIQYF. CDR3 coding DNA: TGTGCCAGCACTCCGACAGGTAGAGCCAAAAACATTCAGTACTTC.

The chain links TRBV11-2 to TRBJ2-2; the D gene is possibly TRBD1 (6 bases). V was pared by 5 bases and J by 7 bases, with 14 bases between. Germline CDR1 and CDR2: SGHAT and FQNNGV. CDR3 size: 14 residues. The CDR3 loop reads CASSQQGIGGELFF. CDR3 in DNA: TGTGCCAGCAGCCAACAGGGTATTGGCGGGGAGCTGTTTTTT.

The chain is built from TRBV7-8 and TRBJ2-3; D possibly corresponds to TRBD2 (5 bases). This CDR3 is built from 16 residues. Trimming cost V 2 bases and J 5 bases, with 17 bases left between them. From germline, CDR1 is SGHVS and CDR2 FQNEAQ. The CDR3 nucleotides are TGTGCCAGCAGCTTAAAGCCTTTTTCGGGAAAAGATACGCAGTATTTT. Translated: CASSLKPFSGKDTQYF. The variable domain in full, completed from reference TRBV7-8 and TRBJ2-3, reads GAGVSQSPRYKVAKRGQDVALRCDPISGHVSLFWYQQALGQGPEFLTYFQNEAQLDKSGLPSDRFFAERPEGSVSTLKIQRTQQEDSAVYLCASSLKPFSGKDTQYFGPGTRLTVL.